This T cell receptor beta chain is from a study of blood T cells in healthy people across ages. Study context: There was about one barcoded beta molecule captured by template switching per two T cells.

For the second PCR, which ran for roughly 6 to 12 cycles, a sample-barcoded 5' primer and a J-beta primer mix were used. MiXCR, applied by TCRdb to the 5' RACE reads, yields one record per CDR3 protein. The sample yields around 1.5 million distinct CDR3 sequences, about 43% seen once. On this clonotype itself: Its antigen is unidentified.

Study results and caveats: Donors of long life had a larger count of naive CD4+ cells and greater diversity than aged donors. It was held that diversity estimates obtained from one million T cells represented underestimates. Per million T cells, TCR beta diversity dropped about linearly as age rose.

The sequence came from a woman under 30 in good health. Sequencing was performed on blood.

Here the CDR3 DNA reads TGTGCCAGCAGCTCGACGAGGGGGAGTGAGGGCACTGAAGCTTTCTTT. This codes for CASSSTRGSEGTEAFF. The chain joins TRBV7-2 to TRBJ1-1, with a weak D call TRBD1 (6 bases). The CDR3 contains 16 residues. Germline-derived CDR1 and CDR2 are SGHTA and FQGNSA. The V gene lost 4 bases and the J gene lost 4 bases, with 19 bases spanning the gap.